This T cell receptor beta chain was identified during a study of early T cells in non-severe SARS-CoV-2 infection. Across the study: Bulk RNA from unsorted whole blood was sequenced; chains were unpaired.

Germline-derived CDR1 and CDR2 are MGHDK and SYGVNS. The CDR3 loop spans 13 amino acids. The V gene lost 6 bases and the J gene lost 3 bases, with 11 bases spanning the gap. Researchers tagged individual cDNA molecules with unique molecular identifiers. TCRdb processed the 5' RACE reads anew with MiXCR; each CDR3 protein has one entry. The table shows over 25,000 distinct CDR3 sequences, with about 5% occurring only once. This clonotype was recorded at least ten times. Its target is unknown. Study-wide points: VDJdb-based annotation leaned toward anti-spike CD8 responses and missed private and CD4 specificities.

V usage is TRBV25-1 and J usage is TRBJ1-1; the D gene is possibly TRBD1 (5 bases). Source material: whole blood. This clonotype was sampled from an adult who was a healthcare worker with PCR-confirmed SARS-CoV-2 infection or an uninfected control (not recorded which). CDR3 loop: CASSPVGDTEAFF. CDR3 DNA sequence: TGTGCCAGCAGCCCCGTAGGGGACACTGAAGCTTTCTTT.